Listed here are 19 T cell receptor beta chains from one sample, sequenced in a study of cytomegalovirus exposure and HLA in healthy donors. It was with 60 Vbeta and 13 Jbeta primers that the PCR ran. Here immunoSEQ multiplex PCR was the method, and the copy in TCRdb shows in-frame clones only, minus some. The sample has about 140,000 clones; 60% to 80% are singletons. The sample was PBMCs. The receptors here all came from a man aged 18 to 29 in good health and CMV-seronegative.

Here the CDR3 reads CASSDGFAGELFF. CDR3 coding DNA: TGTGCCAGCAGTGACGGGTTTGCCGGGGAGCTGTTTTTT. V gene TRBV6-1 combines with J gene TRBJ2-2; unclear D gene. The CDR3 has 13 residues. Per the germline V gene, CDR1 is MNHNS and CDR2 is SASEGT. Trimming took off 3 bases at V and 6 bases at J, with 8 bases between the two ends.

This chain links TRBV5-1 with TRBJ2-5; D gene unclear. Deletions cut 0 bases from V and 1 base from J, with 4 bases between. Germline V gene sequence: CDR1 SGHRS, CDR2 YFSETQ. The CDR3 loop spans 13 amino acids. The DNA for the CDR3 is TGCGCCAGCAGCTTGGCCGTCCAAGAGACCCAGTACTTC. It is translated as CASSLAVQETQYF.

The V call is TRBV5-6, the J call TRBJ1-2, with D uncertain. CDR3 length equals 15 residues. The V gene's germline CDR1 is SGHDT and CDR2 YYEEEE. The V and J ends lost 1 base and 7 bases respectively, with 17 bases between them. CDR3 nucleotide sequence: TGTGCCAGCAGCTTGAGTGGGCCTATACCCGGTGGCTACACCTTC. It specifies CASSLSGPIPGGYTF.

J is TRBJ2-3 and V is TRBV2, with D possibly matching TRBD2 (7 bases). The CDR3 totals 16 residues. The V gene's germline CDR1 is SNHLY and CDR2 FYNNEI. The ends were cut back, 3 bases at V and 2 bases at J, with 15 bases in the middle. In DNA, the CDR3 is TGTGCCAGCAGTGACCCGAGGGGGGGCGTCACAGATACGCAGTATTTT. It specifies CASSDPRGGVTDTQYF.

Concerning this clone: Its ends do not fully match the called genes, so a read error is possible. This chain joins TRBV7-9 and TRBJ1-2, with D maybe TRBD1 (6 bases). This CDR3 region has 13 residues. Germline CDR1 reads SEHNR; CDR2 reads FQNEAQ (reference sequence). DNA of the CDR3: TGTTCCAGCACCGGGGGAGGGGACAATGGCTACACCTTC. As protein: CSSTGGGDNGYTF.

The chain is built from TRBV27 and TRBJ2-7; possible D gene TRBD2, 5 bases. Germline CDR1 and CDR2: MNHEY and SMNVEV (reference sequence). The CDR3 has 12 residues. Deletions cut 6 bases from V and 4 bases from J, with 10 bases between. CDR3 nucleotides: TGTGCCAGCAGACCTAGCCCATACGAGCAGTACTTC. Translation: CASRPSPYEQYF.

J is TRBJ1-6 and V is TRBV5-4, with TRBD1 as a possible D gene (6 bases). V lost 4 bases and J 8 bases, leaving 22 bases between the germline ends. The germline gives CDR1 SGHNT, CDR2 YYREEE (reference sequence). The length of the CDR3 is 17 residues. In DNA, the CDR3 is TGTGCCAGCAGCCCTGAAATCCAGGGGTCAATTCATTCACCCCTCCACTTT. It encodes CASSPEIQGSIHSPLHF.

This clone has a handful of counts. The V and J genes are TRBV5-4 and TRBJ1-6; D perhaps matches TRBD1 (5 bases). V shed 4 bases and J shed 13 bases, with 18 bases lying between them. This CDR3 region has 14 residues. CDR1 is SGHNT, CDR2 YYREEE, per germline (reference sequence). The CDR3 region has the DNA TGTGCCAGCAGCACGCCGGACACGGCCTCTCCCCTCCACTTT. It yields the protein CASSTPDTASPLHF.

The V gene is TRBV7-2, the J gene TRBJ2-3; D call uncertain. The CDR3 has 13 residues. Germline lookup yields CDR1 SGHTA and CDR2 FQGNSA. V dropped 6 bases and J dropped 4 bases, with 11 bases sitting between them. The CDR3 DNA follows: TGTGCCAGCAGTCCCCCTAGTTCAGATACGCAGTATTTT. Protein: CASSPPSSDTQYF. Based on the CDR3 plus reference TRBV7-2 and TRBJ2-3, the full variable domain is GAGVSQSPSNKVTEKGKDVELRCDPISGHTALYWYRQSLGQGLEFLIYFQGNSAPDKSGLPSDRFSAERTGGSVSTLTIQRTQQEDSAVYLCASSPPSSDTQYFGPGTRLTVL.

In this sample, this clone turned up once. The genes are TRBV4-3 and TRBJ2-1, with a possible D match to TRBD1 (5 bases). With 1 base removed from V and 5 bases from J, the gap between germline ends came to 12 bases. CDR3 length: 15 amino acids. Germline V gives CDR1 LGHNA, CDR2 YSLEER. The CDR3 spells CASSQAAGWDNEQFF. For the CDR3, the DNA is TGCGCCAGCAGCCAAGCGGCAGGGTGGGACAATGAGCAGTTCTTC.

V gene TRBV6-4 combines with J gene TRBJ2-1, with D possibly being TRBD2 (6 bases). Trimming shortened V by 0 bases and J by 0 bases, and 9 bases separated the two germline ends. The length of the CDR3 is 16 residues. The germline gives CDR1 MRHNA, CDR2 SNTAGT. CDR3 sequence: CASSDSGRSSYNEQFF. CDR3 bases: TGTGCCAGCAGTGACTCTGGGAGGAGCTCCTACAATGAGCAGTTCTTC.

The CDR3 loop reads CASSLAAGAREQYF. The CDR3 nucleotides read TGCGCCAGCAGCTTGGCCGCAGGGGCGCGCGAGCAGTACTTC. The V gene is TRBV5-1, the J gene TRBJ2-7; perhaps TRBD1 as D (6 bases). The CDR3 is 14 amino acids. With 0 bases removed from V and 6 bases from J, the gap between germline ends came to 13 bases. Germline values: CDR1 SGHRS, CDR2 YFSETQ.

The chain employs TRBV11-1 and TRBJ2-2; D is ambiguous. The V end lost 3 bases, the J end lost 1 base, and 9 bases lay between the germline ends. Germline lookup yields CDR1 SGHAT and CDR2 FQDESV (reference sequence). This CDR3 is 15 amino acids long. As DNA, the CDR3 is TGTGCCAGCAGCTTTACGAACAGGAACACCGGGGAGCTGTTTTTT. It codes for CASSFTNRNTGELFF.

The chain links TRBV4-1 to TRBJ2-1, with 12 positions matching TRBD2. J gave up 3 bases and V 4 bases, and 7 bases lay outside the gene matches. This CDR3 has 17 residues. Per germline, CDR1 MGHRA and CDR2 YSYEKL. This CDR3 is CASSRGGLAGFYNEQFF. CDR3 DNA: TGCGCCAGCAGCCGGGGAGGACTAGCGGGGTTCTACAATGAGCAGTTCTTC.

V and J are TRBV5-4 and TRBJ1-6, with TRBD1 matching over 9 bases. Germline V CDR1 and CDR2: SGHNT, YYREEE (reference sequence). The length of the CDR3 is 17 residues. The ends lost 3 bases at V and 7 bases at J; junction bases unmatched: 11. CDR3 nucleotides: TGTGCCAGCAGCTCCTCCTCCCTGACAGGGGGAAATTCACCCCTCCACTTT. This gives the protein CASSSSSLTGGNSPLHF.

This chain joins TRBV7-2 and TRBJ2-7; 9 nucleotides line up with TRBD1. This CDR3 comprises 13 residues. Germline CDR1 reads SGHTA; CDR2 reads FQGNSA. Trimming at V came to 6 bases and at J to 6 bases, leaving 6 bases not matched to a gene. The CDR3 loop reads CASRWDRVTEQYF. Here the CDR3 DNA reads TGTGCCAGCAGATGGGACAGGGTAACCGAGCAGTACTTC.

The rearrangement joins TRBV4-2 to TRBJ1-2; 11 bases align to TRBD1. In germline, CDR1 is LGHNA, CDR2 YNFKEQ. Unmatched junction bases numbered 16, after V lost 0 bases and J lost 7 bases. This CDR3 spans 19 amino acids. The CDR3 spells CASSQDPGTGGSSLGGYTF. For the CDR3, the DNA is TGTGCCAGCAGCCAAGATCCCGGGACAGGGGGGTCTTCATTAGGTGGCTACACCTTC.

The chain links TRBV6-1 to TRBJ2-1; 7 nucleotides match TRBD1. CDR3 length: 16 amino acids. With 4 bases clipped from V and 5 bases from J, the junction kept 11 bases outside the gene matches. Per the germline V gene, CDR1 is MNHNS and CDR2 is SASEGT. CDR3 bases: TGTGCCAGCAGTGGATCTACAGGGGCTACTAACAATGAGCAGTTCTTC. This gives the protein CASSGSTGATNNEQFF.

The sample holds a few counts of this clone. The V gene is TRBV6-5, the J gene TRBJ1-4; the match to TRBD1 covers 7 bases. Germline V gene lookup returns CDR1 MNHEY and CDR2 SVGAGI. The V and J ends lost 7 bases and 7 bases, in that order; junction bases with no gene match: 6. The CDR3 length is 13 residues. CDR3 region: CASKRQGGEKLFF. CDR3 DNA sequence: TGTGCCAGCAAACGACAGGGCGGTGAAAAACTGTTTTTT.